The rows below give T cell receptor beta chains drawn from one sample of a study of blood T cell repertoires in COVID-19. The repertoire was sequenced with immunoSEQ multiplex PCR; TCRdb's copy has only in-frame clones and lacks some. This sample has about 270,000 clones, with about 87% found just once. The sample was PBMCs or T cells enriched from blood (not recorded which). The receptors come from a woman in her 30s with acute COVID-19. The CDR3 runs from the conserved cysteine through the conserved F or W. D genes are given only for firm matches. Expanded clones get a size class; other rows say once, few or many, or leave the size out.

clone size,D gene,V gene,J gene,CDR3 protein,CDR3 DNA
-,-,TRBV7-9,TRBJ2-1,CASSPPFRAGNEQFF,TGTGCCAGCAGCCCACCTTTCAGGGCGGGGAATGAGCAGTTCTTC
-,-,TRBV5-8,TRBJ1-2,CASSLWGTSGTPYGYTF,TGTGCCAGCAGCTTGTGGGGGACGAGCGGGACTCCCTATGGCTACACCTTC
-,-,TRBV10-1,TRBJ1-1,CASSETTGMNTEAFF,TGCGCCAGCAGCGAGACGACAGGAATGAACACTGAAGCTTTCTTT
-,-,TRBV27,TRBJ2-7,CASKSLGDYEQYF,TGTGCCAGCAAGAGCTTAGGGGACTACGAGCAGTACTTC
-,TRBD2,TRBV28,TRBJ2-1,CASSSRLAGDNEQFF,TGTGCCAGCAGTTCCCGACTAGCGGGGGATAATGAGCAGTTCTTC
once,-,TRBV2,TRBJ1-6,CASSESGVMTPLHF,TGTGCCAGCAGTGAGTCGGGTGTCATGACACCCCTCCACTTT
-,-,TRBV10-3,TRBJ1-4,CAISPGLSTNEKLFF,TGTGCCATCAGCCCGGGACTTTCAACTAATGAAAAACTGTTTTTT
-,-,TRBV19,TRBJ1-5,CASSSGGNQPQHF,TGTGCCAGTAGCTCAGGGGGCAATCAGCCCCAGCATTTT
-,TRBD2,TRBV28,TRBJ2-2,CASGQELAGYTGELFF,TGTGCCAGCGGACAGGAACTAGCGGGATATACCGGGGAGCTGTTTTTT
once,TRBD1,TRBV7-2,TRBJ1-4,CASSLALTGSNEKLFF,TGTGCCAGCAGCTTAGCCCTGACAGGGTCTAATGAAAAACTGTTTTTT
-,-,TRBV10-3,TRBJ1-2,CAISEGGTLYYTF,TGTGCCATCAGCGAAGGAGGGACCCTTTACTACACCTTC
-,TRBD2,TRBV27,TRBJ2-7,CASSPASILAGQGEQYF,TGTGCCAGCAGTCCCGCGTCAATACTAGCGGGACAAGGCGAGCAGTACTTC
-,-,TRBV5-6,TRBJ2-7,CASSAIQGTYEQYF,TGTGCCAGCAGCGCGATACAGGGTACCTACGAGCAGTACTTC
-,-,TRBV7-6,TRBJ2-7,CASSLATGPHYEQYF,TGTGCCAGCAGCTTAGCGACAGGACCACACTACGAGCAGTACTTC
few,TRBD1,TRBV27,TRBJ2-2,CASSLSPGGTGELFF,TGTGCCAGCAGTTTATCCCCAGGGGGCACCGGGGAGCTGTTTTTT
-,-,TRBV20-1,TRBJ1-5,CSASGGLSNQPQHF,TGCAGTGCTAGTGGGGGGCTTAGCAATCAGCCCCAGCATTTT
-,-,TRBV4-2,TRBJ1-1,CASSPPSGGLAEAFF,TGTGCCAGCAGCCCCCCATCGGGGGGTTTAGCTGAAGCTTTCTTT
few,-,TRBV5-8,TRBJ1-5,CASRQLQGNQPQHF,TGTGCCAGCAGACAATTACAGGGCAATCAGCCCCAGCATTTT
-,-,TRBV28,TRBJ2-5,CASSLGPGQGETQYF,TGTGCCAGCAGTTTAGGGCCGGGACAAGGGGAGACCCAGTACTTC
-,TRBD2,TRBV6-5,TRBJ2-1,CASPREGEQFF,TGTGCCAGCCCCCGGGAGGGAGAGCAGTTCTTC
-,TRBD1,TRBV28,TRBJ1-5,CASRQTGAGQPQHF,TGTGCCAGCAGGCAAACAGGGGCCGGTCAGCCCCAGCATTTT
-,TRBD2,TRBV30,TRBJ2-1,CAWGLAVPNEQFF,TGTGCCTGGGGACTAGCGGTTCCCAATGAGCAGTTCTTC
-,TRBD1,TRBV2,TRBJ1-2,CASRSGQGYGYTF,TGTGCCAGCAGGTCGGGACAGGGGTACGGCTACACCTTC
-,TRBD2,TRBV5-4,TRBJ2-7,CASSLGGSVDEQYF,TGTGCCAGCAGCTTGGGCGGGAGCGTTGACGAGCAGTACTTC
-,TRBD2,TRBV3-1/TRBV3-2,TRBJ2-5,CASSSRVTSGSLALGSDQETQYF,TGTGCCAGCAGTTCTCGAGTGACCAGCGGGAGTCTGGCCCTTGGTTCCGACCAAGAGACCCAGTACTTC
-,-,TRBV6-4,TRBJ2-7,CASSTTHSYEQYF,TGTGCCAGCAGTACGACACATTCCTACGAGCAGTACTTC
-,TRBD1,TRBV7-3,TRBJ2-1,CASSPGQGAKNEQFF,TGTGCCAGCAGCCCCGGACAGGGGGCAAAGAATGAGCAGTTCTTC
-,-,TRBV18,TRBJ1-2,CASSPGEDSSYTF,TGTGCCAGCTCACCGGGGGAGGACTCCAGCTACACCTTC
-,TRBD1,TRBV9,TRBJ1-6,CASSVGVGQGGYNSPLHF,TGTGCCAGCAGCGTAGGGGTTGGACAGGGAGGATATAATTCACCCCTCCACTTT
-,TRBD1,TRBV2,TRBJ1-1,CASSEAPGQAGDTEAFF,TGTGCCAGCAGTGAAGCCCCCGGACAGGCCGGAGACACTGAAGCTTTCTTT
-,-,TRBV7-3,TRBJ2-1,CASSAYDGSSYNEQFF,TGTGCCAGCAGCGCCTACGACGGGAGCTCCTACAATGAGCAGTTCTTC
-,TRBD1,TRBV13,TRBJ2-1,CASSLGTAREQFF,TGTGCCAGCAGCCTGGGGACAGCCAGAGAGCAGTTCTTC
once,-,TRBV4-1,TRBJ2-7,CASSQVVLEYEQYF,TGCGCCAGCAGCCAAGTAGTTCTAGAATACGAGCAGTACTTC
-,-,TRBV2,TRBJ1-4,CASGGARSNEKLFF,TGTGCCAGCGGTGGGGCTCGATCAAATGAAAAACTGTTTTTT
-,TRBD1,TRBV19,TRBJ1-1,CASAAWPGTGDTEAFF,TGTGCCAGTGCCGCTTGGCCCGGGACAGGGGACACTGAAGCTTTCTTT
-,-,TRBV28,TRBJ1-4,CASSFYRSGTDEKLFF,TGTGCCAGCAGTTTCTATCGCTCGGGAACCGATGAAAAACTGTTTTTT
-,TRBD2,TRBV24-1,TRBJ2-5,CATSDAGGPNQETQYF,TGTGCCACCAGTGACGCGGGAGGGCCTAATCAAGAGACCCAGTACTTC
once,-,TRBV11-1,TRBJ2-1,CASSLGGLPAYNEQFF,TGTGCCAGCAGCTTAGGCGGACTACCTGCCTACAATGAGCAGTTCTTC
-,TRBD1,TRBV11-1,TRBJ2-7,CASSLGDRGEQYF,TGTGCCAGCAGCTTAGGGGACAGGGGCGAGCAGTACTTC
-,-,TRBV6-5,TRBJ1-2,CASKKNTANYGYTF,TGTGCCAGCAAGAAAAACACCGCTAACTATGGCTACACCTTC
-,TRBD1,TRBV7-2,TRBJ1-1,CASSVGQVGPEAFF,TGTGCCAGCAGCGTAGGACAGGTAGGCCCTGAAGCTTTCTTT
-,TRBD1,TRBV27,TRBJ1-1,CASSLSRTGNTEAFF,TGTGCCAGCAGTTTATCGCGGACAGGGAACACTGAAGCTTTCTTT
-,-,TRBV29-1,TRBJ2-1,CSVEEQGEQFF,TGCAGCGTTGAAGAGCAGGGGGAGCAGTTCTTC
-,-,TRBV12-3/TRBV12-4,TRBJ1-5,CASSLLYQPQHF,TGTGCCAGCAGTCTACTTTATCAGCCCCAGCATTTT
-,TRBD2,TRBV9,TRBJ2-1,CASSALAGVDEQFF,TGTGCCAGCAGCGCACTAGCGGGAGTCGATGAGCAGTTCTTC
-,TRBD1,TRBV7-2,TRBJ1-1,CASSLGQDFDGDTEAFF,TGTGCCAGCAGTCTCGGACAGGATTTTGATGGAGACACTGAAGCTTTCTTT
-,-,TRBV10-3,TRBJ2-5,CAISPGEETQYF,TGTGCCATCAGCCCGGGAGAGGAGACCCAGTACTTC
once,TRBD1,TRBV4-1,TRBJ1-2,CASSQQTGGRVFGTYGYTF,TGCGCCAGCAGCCAACAAACAGGGGGCAGGGTTTTCGGTACCTATGGCTACACCTTC
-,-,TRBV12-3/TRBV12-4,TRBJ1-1,CASSDRNTEAFF,TGTGCCAGCAGCGACAGGAACACTGAAGCTTTCTTT
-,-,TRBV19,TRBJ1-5,CASSWAVLSNQPQHF,TGTGCCAGTAGTTGGGCAGTGTTGAGCAATCAGCCCCAGCATTTT
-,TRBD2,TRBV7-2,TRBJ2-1,CASSPRLAGGPYEQFF,TGTGCCAGCAGCCCCCGACTAGCGGGAGGGCCGTATGAGCAGTTCTTC
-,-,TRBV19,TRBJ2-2,CASRTDRETTGELFF,TGTGCCAGTAGGACAGACAGAGAGACCACCGGGGAGCTGTTTTTT
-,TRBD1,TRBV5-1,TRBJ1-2,CASSETGVFGYTF,TGCGCCAGCAGCGAGACAGGGGTATTCGGCTACACCTTC
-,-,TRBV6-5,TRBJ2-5,CASSLGAGWEETQYF,TGTGCCAGCAGCCTCGGGGCGGGATGGGAAGAGACCCAGTACTTC
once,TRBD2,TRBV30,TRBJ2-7,CAWSVGRVAGVAYEQYF,TGTGCCTGGAGTGTAGGCAGGGTAGCGGGAGTTGCCTACGAGCAGTACTTC
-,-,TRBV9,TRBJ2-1,CASSVLSYNEQFF,TGTGCCAGCAGCGTACTATCCTACAATGAGCAGTTCTTC